There are many counts of the clone carrying this T cell receptor (beta chain). The sample belongs to a study of blood T cells in healthy people across ages. With a J-beta primer mix and a sample-barcoded 5' primer, a second PCR ran about 7 to 12 cycles. TCRdb reprocessed the 5' RACE reads with MiXCR, giving one entry per CDR3 protein. The table has approximately 960,000 distinct CDR3 sequences, just under 30% seen once. These data also formed part of another study, on T cells of mothers and their children.

The clonotype was recovered from a woman aged 40-49 years in good health. The sequenced sample was blood.

The CDR3 DNA follows: TGTGCCAGCAGTTCCCCGGGACAGGGGATGCACGAGCAGTACTTC. This codes for CASSSPGQGMHEQYF. The rearrangement joins TRBV27 to TRBJ2-7, with 10 bases fitting TRBD1. The J segment lost 5 bases and the V segment lost 4 bases, leaving 8 bases of the junction unmatched. This CDR3 is 15 amino acids long. Germline CDR1 MNHEY, CDR2 SMNVEV (reference sequence).